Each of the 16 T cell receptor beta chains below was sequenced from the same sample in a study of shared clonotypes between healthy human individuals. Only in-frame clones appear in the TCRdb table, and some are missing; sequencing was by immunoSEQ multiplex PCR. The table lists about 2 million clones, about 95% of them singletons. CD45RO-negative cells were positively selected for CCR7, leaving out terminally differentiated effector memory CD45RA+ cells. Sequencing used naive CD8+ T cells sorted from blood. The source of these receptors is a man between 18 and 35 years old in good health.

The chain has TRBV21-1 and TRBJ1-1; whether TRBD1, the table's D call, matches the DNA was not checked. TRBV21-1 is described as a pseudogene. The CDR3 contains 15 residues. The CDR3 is CASSPRLDRDTEAFF. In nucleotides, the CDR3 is TGTGCCAGCAGCCCCCGACTCGACAGGGACACTGAAGCTTTCTTT.

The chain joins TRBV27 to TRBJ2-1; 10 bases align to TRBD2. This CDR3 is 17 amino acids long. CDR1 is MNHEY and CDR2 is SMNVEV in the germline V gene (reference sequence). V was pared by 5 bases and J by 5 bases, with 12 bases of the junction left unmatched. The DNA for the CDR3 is TGTGCCAGCAGTCCGTATATAGCGGGAGGCCCGAACAATGAGCAGTTCTTC. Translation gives CASSPYIAGGPNNEQFF.

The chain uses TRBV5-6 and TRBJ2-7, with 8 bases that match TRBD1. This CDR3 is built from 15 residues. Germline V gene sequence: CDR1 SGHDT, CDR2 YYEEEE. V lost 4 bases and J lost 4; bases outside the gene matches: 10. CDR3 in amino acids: CASSGTGQGHYEQYF. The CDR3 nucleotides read TGTGCCAGCAGCGGGACCGGACAGGGACATTACGAGCAGTACTTC.

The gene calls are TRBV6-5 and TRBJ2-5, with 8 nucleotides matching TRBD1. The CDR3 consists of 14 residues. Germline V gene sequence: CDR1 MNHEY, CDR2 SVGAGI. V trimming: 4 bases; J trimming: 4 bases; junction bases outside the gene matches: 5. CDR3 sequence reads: CASSLDRVAETQYF. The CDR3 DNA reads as TGTGCCAGCAGTTTGGACAGGGTAGCAGAGACCCAGTACTTC.

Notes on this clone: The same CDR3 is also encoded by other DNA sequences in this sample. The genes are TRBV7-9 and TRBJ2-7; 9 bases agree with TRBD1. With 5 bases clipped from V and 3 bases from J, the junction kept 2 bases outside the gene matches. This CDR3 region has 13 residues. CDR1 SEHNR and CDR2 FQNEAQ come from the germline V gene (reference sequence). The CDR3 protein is CASSRTGDYEQYF. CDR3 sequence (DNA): TGTGCCAGCAGCAGGACAGGGGACTACGAGCAGTACTTC.

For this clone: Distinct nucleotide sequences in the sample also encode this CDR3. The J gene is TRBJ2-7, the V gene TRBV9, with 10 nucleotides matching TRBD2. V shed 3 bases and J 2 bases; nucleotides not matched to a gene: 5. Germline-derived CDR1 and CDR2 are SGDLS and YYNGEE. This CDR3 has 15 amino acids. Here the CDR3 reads CASSARTSGAYEQYF. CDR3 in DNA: TGTGCCAGCAGCGCTAGGACTAGCGGCGCCTACGAGCAGTACTTC.

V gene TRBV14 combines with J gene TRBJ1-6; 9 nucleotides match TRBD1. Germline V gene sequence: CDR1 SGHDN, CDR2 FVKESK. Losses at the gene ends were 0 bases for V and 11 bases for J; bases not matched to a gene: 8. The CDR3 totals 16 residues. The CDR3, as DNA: TGTGCCAGCAGCCAAGAAAGGGGACAGGGTTCGCCACCCCTCCACTTT. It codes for CASSQERGQGSPPLHF.

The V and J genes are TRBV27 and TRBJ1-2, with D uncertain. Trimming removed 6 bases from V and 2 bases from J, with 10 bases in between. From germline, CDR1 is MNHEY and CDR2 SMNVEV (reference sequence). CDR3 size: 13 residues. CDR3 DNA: TGTGCCAGCAGCTTCCAGCAAAACTATGGCTACACCTTC. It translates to CASSFQQNYGYTF.

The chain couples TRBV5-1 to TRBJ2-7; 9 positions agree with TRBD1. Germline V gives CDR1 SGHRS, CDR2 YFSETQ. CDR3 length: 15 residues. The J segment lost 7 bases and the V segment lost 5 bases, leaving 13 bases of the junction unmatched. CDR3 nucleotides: TGCGCCAGCAGGGGGCCCGGGACAGGGTCGGGAGAGCAGTACTTC. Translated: CASRGPGTGSGEQYF. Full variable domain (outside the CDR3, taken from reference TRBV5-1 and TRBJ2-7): KAGVTQTPRYLIKTRGQQVTLSCSPISGHRSVSWYQQTPGQGLQFLFEYFSETQRNKGNFPGRFSGRQFSNSRSEMNVSTLELGDSALYLCASRGPGTGSGEQYFGPGTRLTVT.

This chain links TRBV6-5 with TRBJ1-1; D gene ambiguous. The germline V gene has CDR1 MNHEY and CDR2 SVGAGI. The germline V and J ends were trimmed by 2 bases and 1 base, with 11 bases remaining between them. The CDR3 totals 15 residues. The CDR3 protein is CASSYRQETNTEAFF. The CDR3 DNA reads TGTGCCAGCAGTTACAGGCAGGAGACGAACACTGAAGCTTTCTTT.

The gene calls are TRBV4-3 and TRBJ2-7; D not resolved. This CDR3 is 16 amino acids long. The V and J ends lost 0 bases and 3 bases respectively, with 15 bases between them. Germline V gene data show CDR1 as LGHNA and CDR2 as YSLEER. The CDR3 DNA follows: TGCGCCAGCAGCCAAGAGCACTTCGGGTACAGCTACGAGCAGTACTTC. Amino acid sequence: CASSQEHFGYSYEQYF.

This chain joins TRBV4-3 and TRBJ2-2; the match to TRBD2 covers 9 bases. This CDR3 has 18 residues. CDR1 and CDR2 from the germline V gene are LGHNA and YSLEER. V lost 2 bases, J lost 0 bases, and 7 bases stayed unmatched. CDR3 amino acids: CASSQHIGLATNTGELFF. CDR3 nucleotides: TGCGCCAGCAGCCAACATATCGGACTAGCGACGAACACCGGGGAGCTGTTTTTT.

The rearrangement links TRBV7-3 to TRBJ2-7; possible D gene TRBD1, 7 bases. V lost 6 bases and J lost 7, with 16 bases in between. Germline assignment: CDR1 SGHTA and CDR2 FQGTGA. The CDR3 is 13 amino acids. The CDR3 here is CASSPTGAGEQYF. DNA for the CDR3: TGTGCCAGCAGTCCAACAGGGGCGGGGGAGCAGTACTTC.

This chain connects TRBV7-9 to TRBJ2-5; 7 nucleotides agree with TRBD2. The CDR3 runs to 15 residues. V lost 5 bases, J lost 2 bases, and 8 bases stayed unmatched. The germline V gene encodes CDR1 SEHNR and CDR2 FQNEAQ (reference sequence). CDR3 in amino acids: CASSPVPAGQETQYF. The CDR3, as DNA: TGTGCCAGCAGCCCGGTGCCAGCGGGACAAGAGACCCAGTACTTC.

CDR3 sequence reads: CASSVGGAAYGYTF. CDR3 nucleotide sequence: TGTGCCAGCAGCGTGGGAGGGGCCGCATATGGCTACACCTTC. This rearrangement joins TRBV5-4 to TRBJ1-2; a possible D gene is TRBD1 (5 bases). The CDR3 length is 14 residues. Germline V CDR1 and CDR2: SGHNT, YYREEE (reference sequence). The germline V and J ends were trimmed by 4 bases and 5 bases, with 15 bases remaining between them.

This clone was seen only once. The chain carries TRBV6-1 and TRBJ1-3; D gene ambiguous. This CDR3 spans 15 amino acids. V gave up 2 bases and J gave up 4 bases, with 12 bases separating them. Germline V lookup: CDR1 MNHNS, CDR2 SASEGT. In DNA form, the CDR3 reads TGTGCCAGCAGTGAATTGAGGGTCTCCGGAAACACCATATATTTT. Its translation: CASSELRVSGNTIYF.